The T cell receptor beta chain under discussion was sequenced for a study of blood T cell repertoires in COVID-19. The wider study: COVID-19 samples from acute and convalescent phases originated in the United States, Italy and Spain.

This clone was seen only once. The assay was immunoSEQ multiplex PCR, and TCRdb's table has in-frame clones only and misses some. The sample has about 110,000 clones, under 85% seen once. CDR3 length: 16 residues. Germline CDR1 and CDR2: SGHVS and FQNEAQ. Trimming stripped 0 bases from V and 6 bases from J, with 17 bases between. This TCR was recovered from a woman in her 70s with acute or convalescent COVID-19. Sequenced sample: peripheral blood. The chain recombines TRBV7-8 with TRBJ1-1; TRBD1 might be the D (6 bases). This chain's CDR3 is CASSLALWTVLSEAFF. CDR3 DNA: TGTGCCAGCAGCTTAGCTTTGTGGACAGTTCTTTCTGAAGCTTTCTTT.